Below are 26 T cell receptor beta chains sequenced from a single sample in a study of T-cell memory formation after mild COVID-19. MiXCR was run by TCRdb on the 5' RACE reads, yielding one entry per CDR3 protein. The table lists about 470,000 distinct CDR3 sequences, approximately 23% of them singletons. The sample taken for sequencing was PBMCs or a T cell subset sorted from them (not recorded which). The receptor source for this set is an adult woman who had mild COVID-19 (a few samples of this study predate the infection). Cell type and time point are not known.

The V and J genes are TRBV7-6 and TRBJ1-2; the D is unclear. V shed 1 base and J shed 1 base, with 7 bases lying between them. From germline, CDR1 is SGHVS and CDR2 FNYEAQ. The CDR3 is 14 residues long. DNA of the CDR3: TGTGCCAGCAGCTTAGGAGGGATTAACTATGGCTACACCTTC. The encoded protein is CASSLGGINYGYTF. Full variable domain (missing parts from reference TRBV7-6 and TRBJ1-2): GAGVSQSPRYKVTKRGQDVALRCDPISGHVSLYWYRQALGQGPEFLTYFNYEAQQDKSGLPNDRFSAERPEGSISTLTIQRTEQRDSAMYRCASSLGGINYGYTFGSGTRLTVV.

The chain couples TRBV7-2 to TRBJ1-5; tentative D call: TRBD1 (5 bases). Germline loops: CDR1 SGHTA, CDR2 FQGNSA. V shed 5 bases and J shed 5 bases, with 13 bases lying between them. The CDR3 consists of 14 residues. CDR3 protein: CASSKSQGHQPQHF. The CDR3 nucleotides are TGTGCCAGCAGCAAAAGTCAGGGCCATCAGCCCCAGCATTTT.

The sample holds a few counts of this clonotype. The V and J genes are TRBV30 and TRBJ1-1, with 9 bases aligning to TRBD1. V lost 3 bases and J lost 4; bases outside the gene matches: 9. CDR3 size: 15 residues. Looked up from germline, CDR1 is GTSNPN and CDR2 is SVGIG (reference sequence). The CDR3 here is CAWSDPWDRATEAFF. The CDR3 DNA is TGTGCCTGGAGCGACCCGTGGGACAGGGCCACTGAAGCTTTCTTT.

This chain links TRBV7-9 with TRBJ2-1; 9 bases are a match to TRBD1. The CDR3 runs 13 residues. With 10 bases clipped from V and 7 bases from J, the junction kept 8 bases outside the gene matches. The germline V gene encodes CDR1 SEHNR and CDR2 FQNEAQ (reference sequence). As DNA, the CDR3 is TGTGCCATTGAAGGGACAGGGAGAAATGAGCAGTTCTTC. Its protein product is CAIEGTGRNEQFF.

This chain joins TRBV5-5 and TRBJ2-7, with 7 bases aligning to TRBD1. The trim removed 4 bases at V and 5 bases at J, leaving 18 bases unmatched. The CDR3 has 17 amino acids. Germline assignment: CDR1 SGHKS and CDR2 YYEKEE (reference sequence). In DNA, the CDR3 is TGTGCCAGCAGCACCTCCGGGACAGCCCAAATTTACCACGAGCAGTACTTC. It yields the protein CASSTSGTAQIYHEQYF.

This clonotype was picked up a small number of times. The chain joins TRBV11-2 to TRBJ2-5, with TRBD2 matching over 8 bases. CDR1 SGHAT and CDR2 FQNNGV come from the germline V gene. This CDR3 has 15 residues. The V gene end was trimmed by 6 bases and the J gene end by 5 bases; junction bases not matched to a gene: 11. CDR3 nucleotides: TGTGCCAGCAGGGGCCCGGGACTAGGGTCGGAGACCCAGTACTTC. It yields the protein CASRGPGLGSETQYF.

This clonotype has a handful of counts. The chain recombines TRBV24-1 with TRBJ2-3; no firm D call. CDR3 size: 13 residues. Trimming stripped 6 bases from V and 11 bases from J, with 17 bases between. In germline, CDR1 is KGHDR, CDR2 SFDVKD. This CDR3 is CATSLGRKKGQYF. The DNA for the CDR3 is TGTGCCACCAGTTTAGGTCGCAAGAAGGGGCAGTATTTT.

This chain joins TRBV18 and TRBJ2-6, with 8 bases identical to TRBD1. CDR1 KGHSH and CDR2 LQKENI come from the germline V gene. Trimming at V came to 7 bases and at J to 3 bases, leaving 2 bases not matched to a gene. There are 14 residues in the CDR3. The CDR3 loop reads CASWTGYGANVLTF. In DNA form, the CDR3 reads TGTGCCAGCTGGACAGGGTATGGGGCCAACGTCCTGACTTTC.

V and J are TRBV29-1 and TRBJ2-7, with 10 nucleotides matching TRBD2. Trimming took 3 bases from V and 7 from J; bases not matched to a gene: 12. The germline gives CDR1 SQVTM, CDR2 ANQGSEA. The CDR3 runs 15 residues. CDR3 bases: TGCAGCGTTGATATCATGATAGCGGGAGGTTGGGAGCAGTACTTC. Translated, it gives CSVDIMIAGGWEQYF.

The chain combines TRBV9 with TRBJ2-1; 8 nucleotides match TRBD1. The CDR3 totals 15 residues. CDR1 is SGDLS and CDR2 is YYNGEE in the germline V gene. Unmatched junction bases numbered 8, after V lost 0 bases and J lost 9 bases. CDR3 amino acids: CASSVGTGFSGEQFF. CDR3 bases: TGTGCCAGCAGCGTAGGGACAGGGTTTTCAGGTGAGCAGTTCTTC.

The J gene is TRBJ2-1, the V gene TRBV24-1, with 10 bases matching TRBD2. Trimming at V came to 4 bases and at J to 7 bases, leaving 12 bases not matched to a gene. The germline V gene encodes CDR1 KGHDR and CDR2 SFDVKD. The CDR3 sequence is 17 residues long. The CDR3 here is CATSDPRGTSEENEQFF. CDR3 bases: TGTGCCACCAGTGACCCCCGTGGGACTAGCGAGGAGAATGAGCAGTTCTTC.

The chain links TRBV18 to TRBJ2-7; TRBD1 aligns across 7 bases. Germline V gives CDR1 KGHSH, CDR2 LQKENI. The V segment lost 5 bases and the J segment 4 bases; nucleotides outside the gene matches: 11. The CDR3 consists of 15 residues. CDR3 in amino acids: CASSRAGTDLYEQYF. CDR3 sequence (DNA): TGTGCCAGCTCAAGAGCCGGGACAGACTTGTACGAGCAGTACTTC.

V gene TRBV5-6 combines with J gene TRBJ1-2, with D possibly matching TRBD1 (6 bases). Looked up from germline, CDR1 is SGHDT and CDR2 is YYEEEE. The CDR3 covers 21 residues. The V gene lost 5 bases and the J gene lost 4 bases, with 36 bases spanning the gap. The CDR3 DNA reads TGTGCCAGCAGTTACTGGACAGCTCATCAGCCTCCCTTCCTCGCCTTCTATGGCTACACCTTC. This translates into CASSYWTAHQPPFLAFYGYTF.

This clonotype occurred a few times. V usage is TRBV5-1 and J usage is TRBJ1-1; D not certain. The germline V and J ends were trimmed by 0 bases and 5 bases, with 11 bases remaining between them. The CDR3 spans 14 residues. Germline V gene lookup returns CDR1 SGHRS and CDR2 YFSETQ. The CDR3 DNA reads TGCGCCAGCAGCTTGGTCGAGGCGGGGACTGAAGCTTTCTTT. This translates into CASSLVEAGTEAFF.

The chain employs TRBV6-5 and TRBJ1-5; 8 bases are a match to TRBD1. CDR1 is MNHEY, CDR2 SVGAGI, per germline. After removal of 6 bases from V and 3 bases from J, the junction contained 7 bases not matched to a gene. This CDR3 is built from 15 residues. CDR3 bases: TGTGCCAGCAGCCGGACAGGGAGCATCAATCAGCCCCAGCATTTT. It is translated as CASSRTGSINQPQHF.

This clonotype turned up a few times. The J gene is TRBJ1-5, the V gene TRBV10-3, with 9 bases aligning to TRBD1. V gave up 10 bases and J gave up 2 bases; unmatched junction bases: 6. Germline assignment: CDR1 ENHRY and CDR2 SYGVKD. The CDR3 consists of 14 residues. The CDR3 loop is CATGQGSGNQPQHF. The CDR3, as DNA: TGTGCCACCGGACAGGGGTCAGGCAATCAGCCCCAGCATTTT.

J is TRBJ1-1 and V is TRBV2; weak D call: TRBD1 (5 bases). CDR1 is SNHLY and CDR2 is FYNNEI in the germline V gene. V gave up 4 bases and J gave up 5 bases, with 17 bases separating them. The CDR3 is made up of 15 amino acids. The DNA for the CDR3 is TGTGCCAGCAGTGCTTTTTTGTCAGGGAGAACTGAAGCTTTCTTT. As protein: CASSAFLSGRTEAFF.

In its sample, this clonotype was seen many times. This sequence joins TRBV6-5 and TRBJ1-6; D uncertain. CDR1 is MNHEY and CDR2 is SVGAGI in the germline V gene. The CDR3 is 13 amino acids. The germline V and J ends were trimmed by 10 bases and 7 bases, with 14 bases remaining between them. This CDR3 is CATGEQTNSPLHF. The CDR3 coding sequence is TGTGCCACCGGGGAGCAGACCAATTCACCCCTCCACTTT.

The sample holds a few counts of this clonotype. This chain connects TRBV7-8 to TRBJ2-6, with a possible D match to TRBD1 (6 bases). Germline CDR1 reads SGHVS; CDR2 reads FQNEAQ. Trimming pared 5 bases from V and 2 bases from J, leaving 10 bases between. The CDR3 has 15 amino acids. CDR3 sequence: CASSPRQAGANVLTF. The CDR3 DNA follows: TGTGCCAGCAGCCCGAGACAGGCTGGGGCCAACGTCCTGACTTTC.

This rearrangement joins TRBV28 to TRBJ2-7, with 7 bases matching TRBD1. Trimming removed 4 bases from V and 0 bases from J; junction bases left unmatched: 9. CDR3 length equals 16 residues. Looked up from germline, CDR1 is MDHEN and CDR2 is SYDVKM. CDR3 sequence: CASSSRTGSSSYEQYF. The CDR3 region has the DNA TGTGCCAGCAGTTCCCGGACAGGTTCAAGCTCCTACGAGCAGTACTTC. The complete variable domain, with remaining parts taken from reference TRBV28 and TRBJ2-7, reads DVKVTQSSRYLVKRTGEKVFLECVQDMDHENMFWYRQDPGLGLRLIYFSYDVKMKEKGDIPEGYSVSREKKERFSLILESASTNQTSMYLCASSSRTGSSSYEQYFGPGTRLTVT.

A few counts support this clonotype. The chain carries TRBV7-6 and TRBJ2-7; 11 nucleotides match TRBD1. The CDR3 is 18 residues long. In germline, CDR1 is SGHVS, CDR2 FNYEAQ. Trimming at V came to 5 bases and at J to 1 base, leaving 13 bases not matched to a gene. In DNA form, the CDR3 reads TGTGCCAGCAGCCCTAACTTCTCCGGGACAGGGGGTTCCTACGAGCAGTACTTC. This gives the protein CASSPNFSGTGGSYEQYF. Using reference TRBV7-6 and TRBJ2-7 for the parts outside the CDR3, the full variable domain is GAGVSQSPRYKVTKRGQDVALRCDPISGHVSLYWYRQALGQGPEFLTYFNYEAQQDKSGLPNDRFSAERPEGSISTLTIQRTEQRDSAMYRCASSPNFSGTGGSYEQYFGPGTRLTVT.

This clonotype was observed a handful of times. The rearrangement joins TRBV4-2 to TRBJ2-4; 11 bases match TRBD1. Losses at the gene ends were 2 bases for V and 5 bases for J; bases not matched to a gene: 2. This CDR3 contains 15 residues. Per germline, CDR1 LGHNA and CDR2 YNFKEQ. In DNA, the CDR3 is TGTGCCAGCAGCCAATGGGACAGGGGGGAAAACATTCAGTACTTC. Protein product: CASSQWDRGENIQYF.

This clonotype was seen a handful of times. The chain joins TRBV11-3 to TRBJ2-3; 16 bases match TRBD2. V shed 4 bases, J shed 0 bases, and the junction held 4 bases outside the gene matches. This CDR3 has 18 amino acids. Germline V lookup: CDR1 SGHNT, CDR2 YENEEA. DNA for the CDR3: TGTGCCAGCAGCTCCGGGACTAGCGGGAGGGCCAGCACAGATACGCAGTATTTT. The encoded protein is CASSSGTSGRASTDTQYF.

This chain connects TRBV10-3 to TRBJ2-2; D is unclear. The CDR3 totals 15 residues. Trimming pared 0 bases from V and 1 base from J, leaving 6 bases between. The V gene's germline CDR1 is ENHRY and CDR2 SYGVKD. The CDR3 DNA reads as TGTGCCATCAGTGAGTCTTGGCAGAACACCGGGGAGCTGTTTTTT. Protein product: CAISESWQNTGELFF.

V gene TRBV5-1 combines with J gene TRBJ2-5, with 12 bases matching TRBD2. The CDR3 sequence is 15 residues long. Trimming cost V 4 bases and J 5 bases; bases outside gene matches: 6. Germline V lookup: CDR1 SGHRS, CDR2 YFSETQ. The CDR3 DNA is TGCGCCAGCAGCCAGGGACTAGCGGGCAGGGAGACCCAGTACTTC. This gives the protein CASSQGLAGRETQYF.

This chain links TRBV5-1 with TRBJ2-5; tentatively, D is TRBD2 (5 bases). Trimming stripped 0 bases from V and 0 bases from J, with 9 bases between. This CDR3 region has 15 residues. The germline gives CDR1 SGHRS, CDR2 YFSETQ. Written as DNA, the CDR3 is TGCGCCAGCAGCTTGGGTCTAGCAAACCAAGAGACCCAGTACTTC. This codes for CASSLGLANQETQYF. Full variable domain (remainder filled in from reference TRBV5-1 and TRBJ2-5): KAGVTQTPRYLIKTRGQQVTLSCSPISGHRSVSWYQQTPGQGLQFLFEYFSETQRNKGNFPGRFSGRQFSNSRSEMNVSTLELGDSALYLCASSLGLANQETQYFGPGTRLLVL.